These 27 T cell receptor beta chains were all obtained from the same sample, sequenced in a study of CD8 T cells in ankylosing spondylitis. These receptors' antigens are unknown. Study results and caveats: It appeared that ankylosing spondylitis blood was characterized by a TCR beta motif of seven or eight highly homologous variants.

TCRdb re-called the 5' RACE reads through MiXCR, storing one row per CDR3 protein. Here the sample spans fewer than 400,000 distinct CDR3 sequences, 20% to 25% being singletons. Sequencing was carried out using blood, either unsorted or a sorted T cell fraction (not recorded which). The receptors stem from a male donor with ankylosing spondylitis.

CDR3 bases: TGTGCCAGCAGCCCGACTAGCGGGTTCACCGGGGAGCTGTTTTTT. As protein: CASSPTSGFTGELFF. V usage is TRBV5-6 and J usage is TRBJ2-2; 10 bases are a match to TRBD2. Germline values: CDR1 SGHDT, CDR2 YYEEEE. This CDR3 has 15 residues. V was pared by 4 bases and J by 4 bases, with 4 bases of the junction left unmatched. Looking up the rest from reference TRBV5-6 and TRBJ2-2 gives the full variable domain: DAGVTQSPTHLIKTRGQQVTLRCSPKSGHDTVSWYQQALGQGPQFIFQYYEEEERQRGNFPDRFSGHQFPNYSSELNVNALLLGDSALYLCASSPTSGFTGELFFGEGSRLTVL.

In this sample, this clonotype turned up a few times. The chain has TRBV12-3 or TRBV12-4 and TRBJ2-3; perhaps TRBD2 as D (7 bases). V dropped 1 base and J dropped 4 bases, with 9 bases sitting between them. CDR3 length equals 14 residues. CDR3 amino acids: CASSLGGGPDTQYF. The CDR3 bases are TGTGCCAGCAGTTTAGGGGGGGGCCCAGATACGCAGTATTTT.

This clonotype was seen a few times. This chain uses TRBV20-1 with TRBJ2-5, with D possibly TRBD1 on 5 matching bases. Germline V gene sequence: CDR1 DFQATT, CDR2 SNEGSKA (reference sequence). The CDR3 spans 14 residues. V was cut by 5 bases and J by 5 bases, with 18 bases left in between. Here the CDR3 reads CSAPKGQTGETQYF. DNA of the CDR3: TGCAGTGCTCCTAAGGGGCAAACTGGCGAGACCCAGTACTTC.

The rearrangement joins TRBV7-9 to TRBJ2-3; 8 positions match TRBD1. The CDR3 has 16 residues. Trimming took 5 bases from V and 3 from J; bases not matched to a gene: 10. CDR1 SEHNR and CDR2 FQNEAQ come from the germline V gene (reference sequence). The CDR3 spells CASSPSFRTGTDTQYF. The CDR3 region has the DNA TGTGCCAGCAGCCCTTCCTTTCGGACAGGGACAGATACGCAGTATTTT.

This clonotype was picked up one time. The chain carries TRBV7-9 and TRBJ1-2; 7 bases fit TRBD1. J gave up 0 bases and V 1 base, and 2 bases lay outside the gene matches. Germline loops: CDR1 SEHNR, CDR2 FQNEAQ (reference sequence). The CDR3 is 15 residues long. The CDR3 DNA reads TGTGCCAGCAGCTTAGGGGGACAGCCTAACTATGGCTACACCTTC. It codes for CASSLGGQPNYGYTF.

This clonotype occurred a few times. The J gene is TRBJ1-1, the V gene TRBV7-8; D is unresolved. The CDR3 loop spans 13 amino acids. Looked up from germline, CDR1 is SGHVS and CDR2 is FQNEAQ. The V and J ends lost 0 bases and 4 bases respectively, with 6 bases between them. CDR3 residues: CASSLAVPTEAFF. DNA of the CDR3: TGTGCCAGCAGCTTAGCGGTCCCCACTGAAGCTTTCTTT.

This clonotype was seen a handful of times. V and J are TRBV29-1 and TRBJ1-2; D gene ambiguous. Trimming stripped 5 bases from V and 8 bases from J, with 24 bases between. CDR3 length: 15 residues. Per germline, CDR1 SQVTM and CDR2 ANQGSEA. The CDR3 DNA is TGCAGCGTTCGCGGCGTAGTTACAGCCGGACGGGGCTACACCTTC. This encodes CSVRGVVTAGRGYTF.

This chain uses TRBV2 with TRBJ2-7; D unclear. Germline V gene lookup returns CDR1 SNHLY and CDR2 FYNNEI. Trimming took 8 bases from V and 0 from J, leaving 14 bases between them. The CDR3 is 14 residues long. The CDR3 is CASGLTLSSYEQYF. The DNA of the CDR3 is TGTGCCAGCGGCCTGACTCTAAGCTCCTACGAGCAGTACTTC.

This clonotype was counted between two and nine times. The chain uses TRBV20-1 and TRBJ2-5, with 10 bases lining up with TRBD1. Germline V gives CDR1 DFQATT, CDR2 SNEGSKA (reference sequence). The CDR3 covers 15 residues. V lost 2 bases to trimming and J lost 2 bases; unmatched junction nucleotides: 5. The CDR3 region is CSARPPGQGQETQYF. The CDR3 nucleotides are TGCAGTGCTAGACCCCCGGGACAGGGGCAAGAGACCCAGTACTTC.

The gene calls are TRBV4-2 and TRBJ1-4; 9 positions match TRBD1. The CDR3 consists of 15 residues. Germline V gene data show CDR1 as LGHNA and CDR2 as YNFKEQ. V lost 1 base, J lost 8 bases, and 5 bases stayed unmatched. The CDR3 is CASSQAGQGGEKLFF. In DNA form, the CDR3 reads TGTGCCAGCAGCCAAGCGGGACAGGGCGGGGAAAAACTGTTTTTT.

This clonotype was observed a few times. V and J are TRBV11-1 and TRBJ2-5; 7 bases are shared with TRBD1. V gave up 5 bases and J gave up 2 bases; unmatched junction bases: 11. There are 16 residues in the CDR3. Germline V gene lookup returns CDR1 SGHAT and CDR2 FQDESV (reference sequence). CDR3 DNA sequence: TGTGCCAGCAGCGTAAAGACAGGGTTCAAACAAGAGACCCAGTACTTC. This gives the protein CASSVKTGFKQETQYF.

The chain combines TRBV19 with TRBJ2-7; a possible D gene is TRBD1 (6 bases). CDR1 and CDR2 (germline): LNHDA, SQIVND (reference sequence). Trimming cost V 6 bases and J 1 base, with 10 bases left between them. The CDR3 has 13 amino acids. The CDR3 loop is CASRKTGSYEQYF. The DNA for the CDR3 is TGTGCCAGTAGGAAGACAGGATCCTACGAGCAGTACTTC.

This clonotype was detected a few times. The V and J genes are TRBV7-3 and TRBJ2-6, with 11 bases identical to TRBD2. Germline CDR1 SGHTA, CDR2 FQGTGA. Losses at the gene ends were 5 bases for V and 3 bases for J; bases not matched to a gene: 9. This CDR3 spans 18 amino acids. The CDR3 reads CASSPRLLAGVGANVLTF. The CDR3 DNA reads TGTGCCAGCAGCCCCCGGCTACTAGCGGGAGTTGGGGCCAACGTCCTGACTTTC.

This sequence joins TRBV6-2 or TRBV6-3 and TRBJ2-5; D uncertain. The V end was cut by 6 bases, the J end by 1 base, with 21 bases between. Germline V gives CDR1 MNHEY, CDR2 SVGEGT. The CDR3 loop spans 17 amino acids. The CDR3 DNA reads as TGTGCCAGCAGCCTCACGCGACGGATGTTCTTCCAAGAGACCCAGTACTTC. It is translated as CASSLTRRMFFQETQYF.

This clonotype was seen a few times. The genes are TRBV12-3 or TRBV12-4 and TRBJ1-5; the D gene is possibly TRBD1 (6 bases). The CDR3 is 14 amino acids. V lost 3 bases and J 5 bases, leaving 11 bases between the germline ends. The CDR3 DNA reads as TGTGCCAGCAGTTTTTGGGCAGGGGATCAGCCCCAGCATTTT. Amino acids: CASSFWAGDQPQHF.

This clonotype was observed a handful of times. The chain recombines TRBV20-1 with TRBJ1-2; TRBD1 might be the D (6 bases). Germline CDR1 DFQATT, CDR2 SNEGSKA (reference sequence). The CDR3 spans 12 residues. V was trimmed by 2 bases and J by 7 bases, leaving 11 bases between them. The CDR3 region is CSARRPGAGYTF. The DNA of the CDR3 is TGCAGTGCTAGACGCCCAGGGGCTGGCTACACCTTC.

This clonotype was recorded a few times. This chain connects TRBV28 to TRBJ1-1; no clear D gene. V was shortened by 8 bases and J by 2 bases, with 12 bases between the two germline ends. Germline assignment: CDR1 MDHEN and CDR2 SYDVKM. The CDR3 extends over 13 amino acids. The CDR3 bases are TGTGCCAGCGGCTCGACCGACAACACTGAAGCTTTCTTT. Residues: CASGSTDNTEAFF.

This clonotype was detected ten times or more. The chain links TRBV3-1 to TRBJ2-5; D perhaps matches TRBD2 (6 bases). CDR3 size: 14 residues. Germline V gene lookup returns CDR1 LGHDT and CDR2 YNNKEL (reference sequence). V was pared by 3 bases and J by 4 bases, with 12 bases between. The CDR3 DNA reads TGTGCCAGCAGCCAGGGTTGGGGAGGAGAGACCCAGTACTTC. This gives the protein CASSQGWGGETQYF.

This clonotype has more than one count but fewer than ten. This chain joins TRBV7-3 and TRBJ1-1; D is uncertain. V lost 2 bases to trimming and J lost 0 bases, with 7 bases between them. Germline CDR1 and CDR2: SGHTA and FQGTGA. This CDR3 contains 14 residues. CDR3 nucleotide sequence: TGTGCCAGCAGCTTATATCACTTGAACACTGAAGCTTTCTTT. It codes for CASSLYHLNTEAFF.

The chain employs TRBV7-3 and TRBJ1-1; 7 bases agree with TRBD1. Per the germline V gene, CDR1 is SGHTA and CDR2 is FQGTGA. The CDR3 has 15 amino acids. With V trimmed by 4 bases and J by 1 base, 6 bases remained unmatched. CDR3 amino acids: CASSSSTGANTEAFF. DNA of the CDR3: TGTGCCAGCAGCTCTTCTACAGGGGCGAACACTGAAGCTTTCTTT.

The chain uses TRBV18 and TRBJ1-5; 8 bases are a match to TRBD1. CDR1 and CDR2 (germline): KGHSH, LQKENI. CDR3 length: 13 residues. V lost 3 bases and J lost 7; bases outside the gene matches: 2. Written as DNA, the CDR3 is TGTGCCAGCTCACCGGGACAGGTCCAGCCCCAGCATTTT. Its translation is CASSPGQVQPQHF.

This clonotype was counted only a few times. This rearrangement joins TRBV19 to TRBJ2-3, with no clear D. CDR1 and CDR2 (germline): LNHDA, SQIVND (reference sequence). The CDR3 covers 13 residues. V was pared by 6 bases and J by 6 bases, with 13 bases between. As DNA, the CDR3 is TGTGCCAGTAGCCCTGGCGCCAGGGATACGCAGTATTTT. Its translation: CASSPGARDTQYF.

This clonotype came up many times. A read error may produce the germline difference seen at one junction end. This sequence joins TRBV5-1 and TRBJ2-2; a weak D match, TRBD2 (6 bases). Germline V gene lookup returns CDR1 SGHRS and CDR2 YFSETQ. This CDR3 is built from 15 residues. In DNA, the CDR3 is TGTGCCAGCAGTTTGGGGGGTGAGAACACCGGGGAGCTGTTTTTT. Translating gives CASSLGGENTGELFF.

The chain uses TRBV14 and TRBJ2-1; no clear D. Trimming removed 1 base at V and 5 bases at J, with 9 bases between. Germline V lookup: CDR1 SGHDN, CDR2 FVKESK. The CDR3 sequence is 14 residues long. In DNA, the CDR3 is TGTGCCAGCAGCCAAGGGTACCAAAACAATGAGCAGTTCTTC. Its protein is CASSQGYQNNEQFF.

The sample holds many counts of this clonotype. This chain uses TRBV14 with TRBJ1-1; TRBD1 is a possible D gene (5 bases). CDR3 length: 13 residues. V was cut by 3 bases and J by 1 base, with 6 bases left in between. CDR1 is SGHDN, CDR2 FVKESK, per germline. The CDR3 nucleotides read TGTGCCAGCAGCCAGGGACGGAACACTGAAGCTTTCTTT. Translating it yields CASSQGRNTEAFF.

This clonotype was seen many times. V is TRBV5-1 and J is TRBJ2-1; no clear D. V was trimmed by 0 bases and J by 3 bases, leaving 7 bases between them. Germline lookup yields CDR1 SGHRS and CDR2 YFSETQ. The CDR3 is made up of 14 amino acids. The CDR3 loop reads CASSLAYNYNEQFF. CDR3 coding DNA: TGCGCCAGCAGCTTGGCCTACAACTACAATGAGCAGTTCTTC.

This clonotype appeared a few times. CDR3 coding DNA: TGCAGTGCTCCGGGACAGGGGGGGAATGAGCAGTTCTTC. It encodes CSAPGQGGNEQFF. V gene TRBV20-1 combines with J gene TRBJ2-1, with 11 bases aligning to TRBD1. CDR1 is DFQATT, CDR2 SNEGSKA, per germline (reference sequence). V lost 5 bases and J lost 7; bases outside the gene matches: 4. This CDR3 has 13 residues.